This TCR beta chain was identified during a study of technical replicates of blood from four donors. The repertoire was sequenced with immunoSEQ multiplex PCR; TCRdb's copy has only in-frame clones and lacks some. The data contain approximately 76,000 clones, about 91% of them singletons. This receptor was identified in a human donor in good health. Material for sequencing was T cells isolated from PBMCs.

Here the CDR3 reads CASTPGAVAGADTQYF. As DNA, the CDR3 is TGTGCCAGCACCCCGGGGGCAGTAGCGGGAGCAGATACGCAGTATTTT. The rearrangement joins TRBV4-2 to TRBJ2-3, with 9 bases that match TRBD2. The CDR3 runs 16 residues. V lost 7 bases to trimming and J lost 4 bases; unmatched junction nucleotides: 12. Germline loops: CDR1 LGHNA, CDR2 YNFKEQ.